This T cell receptor (beta chain) appears in the sequencing data of a study of T cells in Graves' hyperthyroidism and ophthalmopathy. Amplified regions were TCR beta CDR3 sequences from RNA transcripts. HTBI primers were used for first-round RT-PCR of the TCR CDR3. From the multiplex PCR reads, TCRdb called clonotypes with MiXCR, one entry per CDR3 protein. The table records around 380,000 distinct CDR3 sequences, approximately 13% of them present only once. This clonotype was recorded at least ten times. Trimming cost V 3 bases and J 5 bases, with 4 bases left between them. Germline CDR1 DFQATT, CDR2 SNEGSKA (reference sequence). There are 10 residues in the CDR3.

The sample was blood. The sequence was collected from a man aged 25 to 40 with Graves' hyperthyroidism that later progressed to Graves' ophthalmopathy. The chain joins TRBV20-1 to TRBJ2-5, with D unclear. CDR3 nucleotides: TGCAGTGCTAGCGCTGAGACCCAGTACTTC. This translates into CSASAETQYF.